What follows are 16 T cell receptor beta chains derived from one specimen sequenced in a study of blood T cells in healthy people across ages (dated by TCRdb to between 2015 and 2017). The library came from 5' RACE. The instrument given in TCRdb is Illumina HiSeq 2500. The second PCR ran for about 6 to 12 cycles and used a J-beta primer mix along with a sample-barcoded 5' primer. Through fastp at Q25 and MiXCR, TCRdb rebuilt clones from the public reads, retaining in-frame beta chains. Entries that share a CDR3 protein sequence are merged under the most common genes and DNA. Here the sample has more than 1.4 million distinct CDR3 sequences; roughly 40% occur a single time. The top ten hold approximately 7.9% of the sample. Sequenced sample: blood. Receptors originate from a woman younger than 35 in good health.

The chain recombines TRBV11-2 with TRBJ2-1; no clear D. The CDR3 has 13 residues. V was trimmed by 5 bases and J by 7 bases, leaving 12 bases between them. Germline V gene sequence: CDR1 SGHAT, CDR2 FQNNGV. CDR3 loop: CASSPGRQNEQFF. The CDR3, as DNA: TGTGCCAGCAGCCCTGGCAGGCAAAATGAGCAGTTCTTC.

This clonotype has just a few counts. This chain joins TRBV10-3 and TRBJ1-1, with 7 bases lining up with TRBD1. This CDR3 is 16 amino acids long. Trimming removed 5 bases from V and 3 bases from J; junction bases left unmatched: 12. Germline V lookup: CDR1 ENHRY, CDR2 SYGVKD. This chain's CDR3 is CAISKRLSGGDTEAFF. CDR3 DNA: TGTGCCATCAGTAAAAGGTTGTCAGGGGGGGACACTGAAGCTTTCTTT.

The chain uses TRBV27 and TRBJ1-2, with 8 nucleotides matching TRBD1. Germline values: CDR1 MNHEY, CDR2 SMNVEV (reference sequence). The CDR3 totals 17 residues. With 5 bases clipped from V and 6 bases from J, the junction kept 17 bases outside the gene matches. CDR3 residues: CASSPGPGGASNDGYTF. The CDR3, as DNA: TGTGCCAGCAGTCCCGGGCCAGGGGGCGCGTCCAACGATGGCTACACCTTC.

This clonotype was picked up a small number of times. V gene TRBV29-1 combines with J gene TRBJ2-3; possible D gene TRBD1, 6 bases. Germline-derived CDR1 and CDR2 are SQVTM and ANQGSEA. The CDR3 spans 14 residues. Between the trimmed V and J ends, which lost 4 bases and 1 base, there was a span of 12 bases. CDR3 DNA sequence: TGCAGCGTTGGATCAGGGGTGGGCACAGATACGCAGTATTTT. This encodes CSVGSGVGTDTQYF.

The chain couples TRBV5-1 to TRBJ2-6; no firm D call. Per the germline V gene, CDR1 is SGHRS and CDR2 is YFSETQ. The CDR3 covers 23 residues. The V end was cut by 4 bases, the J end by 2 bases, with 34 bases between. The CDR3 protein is CASSRPHWVFRKPSLTGANVLTF. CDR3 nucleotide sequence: TGCGCCAGCAGCCGACCCCACTGGGTATTCAGGAAGCCAAGTTTGACTGGGGCCAACGTCCTGACTTTC.

The chain's CDR3 is CASSHPKERVTSTDTQYF. The DNA of the CDR3 is TGTGCCAGCAGCCACCCTAAGGAGAGGGTCACTAGCACAGATACGCAGTATTTT. The chain couples TRBV3-1 to TRBJ2-3, with a possible D match to TRBD2 (5 bases). Germline V CDR1 and CDR2: LGHDT, YNNKEL (reference sequence). The V and J ends lost 3 bases and 0 bases respectively, with 19 bases between them. The CDR3 loop spans 18 amino acids.

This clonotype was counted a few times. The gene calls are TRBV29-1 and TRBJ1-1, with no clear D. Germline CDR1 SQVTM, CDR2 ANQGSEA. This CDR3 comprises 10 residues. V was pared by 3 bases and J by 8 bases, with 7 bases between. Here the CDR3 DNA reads TGCAGCGTTGAGGGGAGAGAAGCTTTCTTT. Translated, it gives CSVEGREAFF. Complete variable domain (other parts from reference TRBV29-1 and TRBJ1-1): SAVISQKPSRDICQRGTSLTIQCQVDSQVTMMFWYRQQPGQSLTLIATANQGSEATYESGFVIDKFPISRPNLTFSTLTVSNMSPEDSSIYLCSVEGREAFFGQGTRLTVV.

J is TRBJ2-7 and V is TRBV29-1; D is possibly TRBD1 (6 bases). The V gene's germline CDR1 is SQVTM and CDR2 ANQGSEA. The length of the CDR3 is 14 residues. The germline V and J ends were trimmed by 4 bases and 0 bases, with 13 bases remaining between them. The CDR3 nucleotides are TGCAGCGTTGCTGGCAGGGGAAACTCCTACGAGCAGTACTTC. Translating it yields CSVAGRGNSYEQYF.

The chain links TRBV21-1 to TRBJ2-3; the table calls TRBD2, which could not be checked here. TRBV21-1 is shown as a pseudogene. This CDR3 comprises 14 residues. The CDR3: CASSMGISSDTQYF. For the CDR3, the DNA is TGTGCCAGCAGCATGGGGATTAGTTCGGATACGCAGTATTTT.

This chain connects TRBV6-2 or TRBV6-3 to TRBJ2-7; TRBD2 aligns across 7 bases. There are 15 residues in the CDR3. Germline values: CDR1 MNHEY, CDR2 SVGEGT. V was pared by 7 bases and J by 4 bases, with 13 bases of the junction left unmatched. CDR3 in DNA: TGTGCCAGCATCGACCTTTGGGGGGGAAGGTACGAGCAGTACTTC. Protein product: CASIDLWGGRYEQYF.

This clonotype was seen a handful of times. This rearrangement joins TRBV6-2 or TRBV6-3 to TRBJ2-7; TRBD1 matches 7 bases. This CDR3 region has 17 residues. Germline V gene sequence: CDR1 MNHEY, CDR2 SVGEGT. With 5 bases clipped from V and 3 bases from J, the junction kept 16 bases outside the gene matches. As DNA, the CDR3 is TGTGCCAGCAGTCACAACCCCCCAGGACAGGCGATCTACGAGCAGTACTTC. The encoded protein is CASSHNPPGQAIYEQYF.

CDR3 in DNA: TGCAGTGCTACCGAACTACAGGGCCGGGGGGCTTTCTTT. Translating gives CSATELQGRGAFF. The chain carries TRBV20-1 and TRBJ1-1, with D possibly being TRBD1 (6 bases). Germline V lookup: CDR1 DFQATT, CDR2 SNEGSKA (reference sequence). V was clipped by 4 bases and J by 11 bases, with 20 bases between them. CDR3 length: 13 amino acids.

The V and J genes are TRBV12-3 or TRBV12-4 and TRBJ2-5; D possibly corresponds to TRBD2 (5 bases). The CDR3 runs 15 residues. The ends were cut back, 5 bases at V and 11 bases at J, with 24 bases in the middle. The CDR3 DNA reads TGTGCCAGCAGTCCCCGCGGAGGAGGTGGAGGTGAGCAGTACTTC. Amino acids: CASSPRGGGGGEQYF.

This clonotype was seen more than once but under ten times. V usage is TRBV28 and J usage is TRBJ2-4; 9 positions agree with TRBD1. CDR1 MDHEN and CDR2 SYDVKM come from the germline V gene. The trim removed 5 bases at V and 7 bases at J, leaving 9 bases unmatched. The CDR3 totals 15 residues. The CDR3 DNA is TGTGCCAGCAGTCAAACGGGACAGGGATTGAACATTCAGTACTTC. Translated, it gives CASSQTGQGLNIQYF.

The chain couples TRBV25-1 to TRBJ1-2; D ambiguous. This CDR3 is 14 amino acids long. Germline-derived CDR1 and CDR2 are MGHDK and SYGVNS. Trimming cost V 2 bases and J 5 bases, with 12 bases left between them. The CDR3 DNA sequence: TGTGCCAGCAGTGAACTGGGCAGCCTTTATGGCTACACCTTC. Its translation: CASSELGSLYGYTF.

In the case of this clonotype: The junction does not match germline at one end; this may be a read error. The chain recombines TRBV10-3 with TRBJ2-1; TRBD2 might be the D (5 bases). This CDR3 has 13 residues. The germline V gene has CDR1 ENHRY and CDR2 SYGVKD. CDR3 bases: TGTGCCGTCAGTGAGTTACTAGTAGATGAGCAGTTCTTC. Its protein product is CAVSELLVDEQFF.